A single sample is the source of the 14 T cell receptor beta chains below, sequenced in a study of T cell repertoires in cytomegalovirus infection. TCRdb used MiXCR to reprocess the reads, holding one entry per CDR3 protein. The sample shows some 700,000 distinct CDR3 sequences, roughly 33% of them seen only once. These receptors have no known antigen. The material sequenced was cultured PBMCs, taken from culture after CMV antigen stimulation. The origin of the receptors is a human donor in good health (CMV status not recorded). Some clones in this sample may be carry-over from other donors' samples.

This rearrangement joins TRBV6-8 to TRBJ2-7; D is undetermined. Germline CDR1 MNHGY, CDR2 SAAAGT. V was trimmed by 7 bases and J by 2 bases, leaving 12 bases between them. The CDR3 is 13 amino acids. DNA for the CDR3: TGTGCCAGCACCGAGACTGTAACCTACGAGCAGTACTTC. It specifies CASTETVTYEQYF.

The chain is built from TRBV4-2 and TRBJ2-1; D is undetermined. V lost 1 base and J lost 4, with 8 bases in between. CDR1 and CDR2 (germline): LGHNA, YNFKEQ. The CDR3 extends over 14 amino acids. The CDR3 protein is CASSQVPHYNEQFF. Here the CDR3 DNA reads TGTGCCAGCAGCCAAGTACCCCATTACAATGAGCAGTTCTTC.

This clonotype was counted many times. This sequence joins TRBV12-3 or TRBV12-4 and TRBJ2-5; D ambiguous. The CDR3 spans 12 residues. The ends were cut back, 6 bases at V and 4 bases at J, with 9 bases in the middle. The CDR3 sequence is CASSLSGETQYF. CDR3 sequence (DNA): TGTGCCAGCAGCTTATCGGGAGAGACCCAGTACTTC.

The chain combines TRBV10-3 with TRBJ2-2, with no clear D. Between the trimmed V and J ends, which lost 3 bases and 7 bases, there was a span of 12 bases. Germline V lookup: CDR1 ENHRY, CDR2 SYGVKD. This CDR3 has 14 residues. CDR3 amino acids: CAISDERHHGELFF. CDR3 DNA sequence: TGTGCCATCAGTGATGAACGGCATCACGGGGAGCTGTTTTTT.

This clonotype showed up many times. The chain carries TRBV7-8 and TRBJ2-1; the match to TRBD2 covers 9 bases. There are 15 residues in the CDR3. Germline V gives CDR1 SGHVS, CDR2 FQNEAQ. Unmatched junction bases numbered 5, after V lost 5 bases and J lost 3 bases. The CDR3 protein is CASSQSGGNYNEQFF. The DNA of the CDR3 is TGTGCCAGCAGCCAGAGCGGGGGGAACTACAATGAGCAGTTCTTC.

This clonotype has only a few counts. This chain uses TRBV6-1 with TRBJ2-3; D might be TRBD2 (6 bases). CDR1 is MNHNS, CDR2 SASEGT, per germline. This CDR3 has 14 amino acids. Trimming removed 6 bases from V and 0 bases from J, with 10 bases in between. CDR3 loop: CASRPGASTDTQYF. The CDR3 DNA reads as TGTGCCAGCAGGCCGGGAGCCAGCACAGATACGCAGTATTTT.

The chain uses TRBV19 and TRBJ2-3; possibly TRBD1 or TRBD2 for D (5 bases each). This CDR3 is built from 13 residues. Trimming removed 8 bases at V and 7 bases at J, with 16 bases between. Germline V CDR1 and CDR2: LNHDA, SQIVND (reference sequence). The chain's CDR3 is CASRGGAAHTQYF. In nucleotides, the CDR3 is TGTGCCAGTCGTGGGGGAGCGGCCCATACGCAGTATTTT.

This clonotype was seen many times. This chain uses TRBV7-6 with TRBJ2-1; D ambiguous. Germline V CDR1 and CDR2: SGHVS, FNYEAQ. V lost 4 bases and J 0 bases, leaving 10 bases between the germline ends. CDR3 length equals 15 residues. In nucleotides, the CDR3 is TGTGCCAGCAGCTCCGGGCGGACCTCCTACAATGAGCAGTTCTTC. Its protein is CASSSGRTSYNEQFF.

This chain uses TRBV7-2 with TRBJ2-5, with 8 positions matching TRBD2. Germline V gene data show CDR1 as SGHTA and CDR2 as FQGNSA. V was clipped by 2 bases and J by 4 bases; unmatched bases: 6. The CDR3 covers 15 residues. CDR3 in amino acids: CASSLRGTRVETQYF. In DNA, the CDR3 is TGTGCCAGCAGCTTAAGGGGGACTAGAGTAGAGACCCAGTACTTC.

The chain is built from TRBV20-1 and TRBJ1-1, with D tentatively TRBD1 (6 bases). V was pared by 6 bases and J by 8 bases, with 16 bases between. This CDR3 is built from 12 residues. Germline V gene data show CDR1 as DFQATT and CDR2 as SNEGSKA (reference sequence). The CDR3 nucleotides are TGCAGTGCCTTAGACAGGAACAAGGAAGCTTTCTTT. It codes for CSALDRNKEAFF.

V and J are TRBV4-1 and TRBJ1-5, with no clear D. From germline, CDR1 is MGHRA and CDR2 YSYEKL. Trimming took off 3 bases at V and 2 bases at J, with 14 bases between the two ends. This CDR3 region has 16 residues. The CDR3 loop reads CASSQGPGVGNQPQHF. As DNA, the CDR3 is TGCGCCAGCAGCCAGGGCCCGGGAGTAGGCAATCAGCCCCAGCATTTT.

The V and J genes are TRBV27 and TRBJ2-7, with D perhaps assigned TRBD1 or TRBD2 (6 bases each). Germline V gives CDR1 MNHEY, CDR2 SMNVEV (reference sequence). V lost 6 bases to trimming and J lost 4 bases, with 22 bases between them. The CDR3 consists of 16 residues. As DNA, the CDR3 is TGTGCCAGCAGGCTCGTCGGGGGCCCCGGCCTTTACGAGCAGTACTTC. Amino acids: CASRLVGGPGLYEQYF.

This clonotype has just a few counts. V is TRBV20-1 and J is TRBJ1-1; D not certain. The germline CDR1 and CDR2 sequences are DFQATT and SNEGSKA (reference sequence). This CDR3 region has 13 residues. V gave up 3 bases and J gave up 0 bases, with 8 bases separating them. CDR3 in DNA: TGCAGTGCTAGGGGGATGGTGAACACTGAAGCTTTCTTT. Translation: CSARGMVNTEAFF.

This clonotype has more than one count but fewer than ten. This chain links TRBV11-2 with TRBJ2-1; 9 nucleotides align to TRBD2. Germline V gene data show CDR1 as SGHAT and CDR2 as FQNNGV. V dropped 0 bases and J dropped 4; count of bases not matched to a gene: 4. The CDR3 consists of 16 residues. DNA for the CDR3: TGTGCCAGCAGCTTAGATCGCGGGGGGGTGTACAATGAGCAGTTCTTC. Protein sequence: CASSLDRGGVYNEQFF.